The table lists the clone carrying this TCR beta chain with a few counts. The sequenced target, TCR beta, came from blood CD8+ and CD4+ T cells. When the RNA was reverse transcribed, random hexamers were used with an input of roughly 0.5 to 1 ug. TCRdb recomputed calls from the immunoSEQ multiplex PCR reads with MiXCR, one row per CDR3 protein. The sample holds 180,000 or so distinct CDR3 sequences, around 94% seen once. This sample stems from a study of CD8 T cells in Susac syndrome. This clonotype originated in a human donor in good health. Sequenced input: CD4+ T cells from PBMCs.

Here the CDR3 DNA reads TGTGCCAGCAGCCATCAATACAATGAGCAGTTCTTC. Protein: CASSHQYNEQFF. The chain employs TRBV3-1 and TRBJ2-1, with D unresolved. V gave up 3 bases and J gave up 4 bases, with 4 bases separating them. The CDR3 runs 12 residues. Germline V gene sequence: CDR1 LGHDT, CDR2 YNNKEL (reference sequence).